These 14 T cell receptor beta chains share one sample of origin, sequenced in a study of identical twins. TCRdb called the 5' RACE reads again in MiXCR, with one record for every CDR3 protein. Of 250,000 or so distinct CDR3 sequences listed, approximately 7% are singletons. This sample was shared with a second study, whose subject was yellow fever vaccine responses in identical twins.

Sequenced: memory (CD45RO+) T cells sorted from blood. All receptors come from a woman aged 18-29 years in good health.

This clonotype has a count of ten or more. Here the CDR3 DNA reads TGCGCCAGCAGCTTGGGGGGACAGGTTCAAGAAAAACTGTTTTTT. Translated, it gives CASSLGGQVQEKLFF. The chain carries TRBV5-1 and TRBJ1-4, with 8 nucleotides matching TRBD1. The CDR3 runs 15 residues. Germline assignment: CDR1 SGHRS and CDR2 YFSETQ. Unmatched junction bases numbered 6, after V lost 0 bases and J lost 8 bases.

This clonotype was recorded many times. The V and J genes are TRBV7-2 and TRBJ2-7; unclear D gene. The germline CDR1 and CDR2 sequences are SGHTA and FQGNSA. The V end lost 0 bases, the J end lost 6 bases, and 9 bases lay between the germline ends. The length of the CDR3 is 13 residues. The CDR3 DNA reads TGTGCCAGCAGCTTAGCTAGGCTTTCCGAGCAGTACTTC. Its protein is CASSLARLSEQYF.

The chain is built from TRBV10-2 and TRBJ1-2, with D unclear. V was clipped by 8 bases and J by 2 bases, with 12 bases between them. The CDR3 consists of 13 residues. Germline CDR1 reads WSHSY; CDR2 reads SAAADI. As DNA, the CDR3 is TGCGCCAGCTCCCGATCGGACAACTATGGCTACACCTTC. Protein: CASSRSDNYGYTF.

This clonotype has more than one count but fewer than ten. The V gene is TRBV6-2 or TRBV6-3, the J gene TRBJ2-5; the D is unclear. V was trimmed by 8 bases and J by 5 bases, leaving 6 bases between them. The CDR3 has 10 residues. Germline CDR1 is MNHEY and CDR2 is SVGEGT. CDR3 protein: CASGRETQYF. In DNA, the CDR3 is TGTGCCAGCGGGCGGGAGACCCAGTACTTC.

This chain joins TRBV9 and TRBJ2-2; TRBD1 matches at 9 bases. CDR1 and CDR2 (germline): SGDLS, YYNGEE. The junction had 4 bases not matched to a gene; V was cut back by 4 bases and J by 6 bases. This CDR3 spans 14 amino acids. CDR3 amino acids: CASSPTGGAGELFF. Written as DNA, the CDR3 is TGTGCCAGCAGCCCCACAGGGGGCGCCGGGGAGCTGTTTTTT.

The chain has TRBV28 and TRBJ2-7; a weak D match, TRBD2 (5 bases). Germline V gene sequence: CDR1 MDHEN, CDR2 SYDVKM. The CDR3 is 16 amino acids. With 4 bases removed from V and 3 bases from J, the gap between germline ends came to 19 bases. In nucleotides, the CDR3 is TGTGCCAGCAGTTCGATCCAATCGGGAACTGGCTACGAGCAGTACTTC. This translates into CASSSIQSGTGYEQYF.

The rearrangement links TRBV12-5 to TRBJ1-1; possibly TRBD1 for D (6 bases). This CDR3 is built from 15 residues. CDR1 is LGHNT and CDR2 is FRNRAP in the germline V gene. Trimming pared 7 bases from V and 0 bases from J, leaving 15 bases between. CDR3 region: CASAPGGFMNTEAFF. In DNA, the CDR3 is TGTGCTAGTGCCCCGGGGGGCTTCATGAACACTGAAGCTTTCTTT.

This chain links TRBV20-1 with TRBJ2-7; D is ambiguous. CDR3 length equals 14 residues. With 4 bases removed from V and 2 bases from J, the gap between germline ends came to 15 bases. CDR1 is DFQATT, CDR2 SNEGSKA, per germline (reference sequence). CDR3 sequence reads: CSATPLTLTYEQYF. Written as DNA, the CDR3 is TGCAGTGCTACCCCACTCACCTTGACCTACGAGCAGTACTTC.

At least ten counts were recorded for this clonotype. The chain recombines TRBV28 with TRBJ2-3; 7 bases are shared with TRBD1. With 2 bases clipped from V and 5 bases from J, the junction kept 4 bases outside the gene matches. This CDR3 has 14 amino acids. CDR1 is MDHEN and CDR2 is SYDVKM in the germline V gene. As DNA, the CDR3 is TGTGCCAGCAGTTTACAGGACAGGAAAGATACGCAGTATTTT. This gives the protein CASSLQDRKDTQYF.

The chain uses TRBV19 and TRBJ2-1; 10 positions match TRBD2. CDR3 length equals 13 residues. The ends lost 4 bases at V and 10 bases at J; junction bases unmatched: 4. Per the germline V gene, CDR1 is LNHDA and CDR2 is SQIVND (reference sequence). CDR3 loop: CASSSVSGGEQFF. CDR3 in DNA: TGTGCCAGTAGTAGCGTTAGCGGGGGGGAGCAGTTCTTC.

The sample holds a few counts of this clonotype. V is TRBV2 and J is TRBJ1-1, with unresolved D. Per the germline V gene, CDR1 is SNHLY and CDR2 is FYNNEI. V was clipped by 7 bases and J by 1 base, with 10 bases between them. CDR3 length: 13 residues. Written as DNA, the CDR3 is TGTGCCAGCAAGGCGGGCCGGAACACTGAAGCTTTCTTT. Its translation is CASKAGRNTEAFF. Together with reference TRBV2 and TRBJ1-1, the CDR3 gives the full variable domain: EPEVTQTPSHQVTQMGQEVILRCVPISNHLYFYWYRQILGQKVEFLVSFYNNEISEKSEIFDDQFSVERPDGSNFTLKIRSTKLEDSAMYFCASKAGRNTEAFFGQGTRLTVV.

The chain joins TRBV12-5 to TRBJ2-3; D is undetermined. The CDR3 loop spans 13 amino acids. Per the germline V gene, CDR1 is LGHNT and CDR2 is FRNRAP. V dropped 1 base and J dropped 0 bases, with 2 bases sitting between them. CDR3 nucleotide sequence: TGTGCTAGTGGTTTGGGCAGCACAGATACGCAGTATTTT. Protein sequence: CASGLGSTDTQYF. The whole variable domain, remainder taken from reference TRBV12-5 and TRBJ2-3, is DARVTQTPRHKVTEMGQEVTMRCQPILGHNTVFWYRQTMMQGLELLAYFRNRAPLDDSGMPKDRFSAEMPDATLATLKIQPSEPRDSAVYFCASGLGSTDTQYFGPGTRLTVL.

To note about this clonotype: The junction differs from germline at one of its ends, possibly a read error. This chain connects TRBV6-5 to TRBJ2-3; 7 bases map to TRBD2. Germline-derived CDR1 and CDR2 are MNHEY and SVGAGI. The CDR3 has 15 residues. The CDR3 nucleotides read TGTGCCAGCAGTTACTCGGGGGGGAGCACCGATACGCAGTATTTT. Protein product: CASSYSGGSTDTQYF.

This clonotype has ten or more counts. The rearrangement uses TRBV7-8 and TRBJ2-2; 9 bases match TRBD1. Germline loops: CDR1 SGHVS, CDR2 FQNEAQ. V lost 5 bases and J lost 4; bases outside the gene matches: 5. The CDR3 contains 15 residues. As DNA, the CDR3 is TGTGCCAGCAGCCCCGGACAGGGGACCACCGGGGAGCTGTTTTTT. This sequence encodes CASSPGQGTTGELFF.